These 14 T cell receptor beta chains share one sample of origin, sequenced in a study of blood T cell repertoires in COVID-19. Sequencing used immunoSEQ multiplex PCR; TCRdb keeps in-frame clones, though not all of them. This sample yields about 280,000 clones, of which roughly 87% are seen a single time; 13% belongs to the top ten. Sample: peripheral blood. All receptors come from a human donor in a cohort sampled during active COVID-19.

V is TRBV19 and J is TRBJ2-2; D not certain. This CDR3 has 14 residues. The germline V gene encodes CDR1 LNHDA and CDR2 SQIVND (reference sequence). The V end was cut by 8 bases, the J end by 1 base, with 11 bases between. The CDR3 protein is CASAVALNTGELFF. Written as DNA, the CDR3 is TGTGCCAGTGCTGTGGCTTTGAACACCGGGGAGCTGTTTTTT.

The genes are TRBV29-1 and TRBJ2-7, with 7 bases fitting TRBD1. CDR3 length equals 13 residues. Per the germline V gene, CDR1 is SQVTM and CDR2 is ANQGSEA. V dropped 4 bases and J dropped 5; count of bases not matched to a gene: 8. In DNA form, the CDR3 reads TGCAGCGTTGCCAGGACAGGCCCCCACGAGCAGTACTTC. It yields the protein CSVARTGPHEQYF.

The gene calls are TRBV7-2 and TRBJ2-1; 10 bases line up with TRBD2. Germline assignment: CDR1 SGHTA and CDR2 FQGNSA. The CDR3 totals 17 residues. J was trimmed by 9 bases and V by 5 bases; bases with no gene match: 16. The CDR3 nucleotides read TGTGCCAGCAGCGGTATAGCGGGAGGAGAATGGGGGGCTGAGCAGTTCTTC. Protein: CASSGIAGGEWGAEQFF. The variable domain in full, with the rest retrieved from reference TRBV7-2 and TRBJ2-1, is GAGVSQSPSNKVTEKGKDVELRCDPISGHTALYWYRQSLGQGLEFLIYFQGNSAPDKSGLPSDRFSAERTGGSVSTLTIQRTQQEDSAVYLCASSGIAGGEWGAEQFFGPGTRLTVL.

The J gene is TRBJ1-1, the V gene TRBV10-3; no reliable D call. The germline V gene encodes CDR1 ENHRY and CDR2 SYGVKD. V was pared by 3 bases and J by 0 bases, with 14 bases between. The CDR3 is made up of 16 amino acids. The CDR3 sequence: CAISDRLAGLNTEAFF. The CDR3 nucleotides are TGTGCCATCAGTGACCGCCTAGCCGGGTTGAACACTGAAGCTTTCTTT.

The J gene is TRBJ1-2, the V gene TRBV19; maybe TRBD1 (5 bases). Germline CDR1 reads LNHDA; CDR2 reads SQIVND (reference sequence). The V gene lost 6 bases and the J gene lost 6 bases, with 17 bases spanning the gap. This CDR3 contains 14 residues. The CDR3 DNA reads TGTGCCAGTAGACGACAGCAAGGCTCTGATGGCTACACCTTC. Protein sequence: CASRRQQGSDGYTF.

The CDR3 bases are TGTGCCAGCAGCCCGACGACAGTGAACTATGGCTACACCTTC. It is translated as CASSPTTVNYGYTF. The chain carries TRBV9 and TRBJ1-2, with a weak D call TRBD1 (5 bases). Trimming left V 4 bases short and J 2 bases short, with 12 bases between. Germline lookup yields CDR1 SGDLS and CDR2 YYNGEE. This CDR3 spans 14 amino acids. Variable domain in full (rest from reference TRBV9 and TRBJ1-2): DSGVTQTPKHLITATGQRVTLRCSPRSGDLSVYWYQQSLDQGLQFLIQYYNGEERAKGNILERFSAQQFPDLHSELNLSSLELGDSALYFCASSPTTVNYGYTFGSGTRLTVV.

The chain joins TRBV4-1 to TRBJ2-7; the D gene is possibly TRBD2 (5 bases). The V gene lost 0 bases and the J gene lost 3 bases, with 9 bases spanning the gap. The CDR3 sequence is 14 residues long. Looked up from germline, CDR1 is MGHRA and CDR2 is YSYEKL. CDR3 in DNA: TGCGCCAGCAGCCAAGATAGGACTGTCTACGAGCAGTACTTC. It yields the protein CASSQDRTVYEQYF.

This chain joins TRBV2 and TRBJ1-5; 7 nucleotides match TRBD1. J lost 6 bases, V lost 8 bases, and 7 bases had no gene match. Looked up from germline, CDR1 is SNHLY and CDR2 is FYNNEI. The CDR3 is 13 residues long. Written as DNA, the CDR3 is TGTGCCAGCGATAGGGGGCGAGGTCAGCCCCAGCATTTT. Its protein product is CASDRGRGQPQHF.

The DNA of the CDR3 is TGTGCCAGAAGCCGCAAACAGGTATCTGGGGCCAACGTCCTGACTTTC. As protein: CARSRKQVSGANVLTF. The J gene is TRBJ2-6, the V gene TRBV5-3; the D gene is possibly TRBD1 (5 bases). TRBV5-3 belongs to the ORF category, with a function that is uncertain. The CDR3 length is 16 residues. Trimming took off 4 bases at V and 1 base at J, with 12 bases between the two ends.

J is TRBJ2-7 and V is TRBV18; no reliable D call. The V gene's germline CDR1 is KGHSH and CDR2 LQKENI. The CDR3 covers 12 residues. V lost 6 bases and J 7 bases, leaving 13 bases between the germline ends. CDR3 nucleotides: TGTGCCAGCTCGTCGTCGATCCGGGAGCAGTACTTC. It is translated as CASSSSIREQYF.

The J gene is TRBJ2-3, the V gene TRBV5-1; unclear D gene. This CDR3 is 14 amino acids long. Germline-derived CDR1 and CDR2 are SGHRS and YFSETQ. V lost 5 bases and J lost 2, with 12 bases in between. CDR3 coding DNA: TGCGCCAGCAGAGTCTTCACAGACACAGATACGCAGTATTTT. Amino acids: CASRVFTDTDTQYF.

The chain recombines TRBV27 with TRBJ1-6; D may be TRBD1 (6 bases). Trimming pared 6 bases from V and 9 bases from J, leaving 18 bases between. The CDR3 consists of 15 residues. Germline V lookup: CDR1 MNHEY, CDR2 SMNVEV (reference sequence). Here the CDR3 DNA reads TGTGCCAGCAGACAGACAGGTTACTCGGTTTCACCCCTCCACTTT. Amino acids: CASRQTGYSVSPLHF.

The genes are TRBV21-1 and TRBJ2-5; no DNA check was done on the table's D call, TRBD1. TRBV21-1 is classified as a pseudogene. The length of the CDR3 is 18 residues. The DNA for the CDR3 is TGTGCCAGCAGCAATTGCGGCACAGGCTCTCGAGTCCAAGAGACCCAGTACTTC. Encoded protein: CASSNCGTGSRVQETQYF.

CDR3 in DNA: TGTGCCAGCAGCTTACGGGGGGTATATGGGCCCCAGCATTTT. Residues: CASSLRGVYGPQHF. The V and J genes are TRBV5-6 and TRBJ1-5; maybe TRBD1 (5 bases). The germline CDR1 and CDR2 sequences are SGHDT and YYEEEE. This CDR3 contains 14 residues. Trimming cost V 2 bases and J 9 bases, with 15 bases left between them.